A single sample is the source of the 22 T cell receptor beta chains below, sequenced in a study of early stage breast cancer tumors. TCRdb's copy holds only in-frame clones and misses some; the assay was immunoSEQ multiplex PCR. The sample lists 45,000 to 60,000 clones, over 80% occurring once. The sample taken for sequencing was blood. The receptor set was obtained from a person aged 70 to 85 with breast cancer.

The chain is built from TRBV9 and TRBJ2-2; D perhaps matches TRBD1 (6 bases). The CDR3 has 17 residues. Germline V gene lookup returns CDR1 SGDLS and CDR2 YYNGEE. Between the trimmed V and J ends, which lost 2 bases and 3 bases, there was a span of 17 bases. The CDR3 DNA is TGTGCCAGCAGCGTCCCTACAGGGCGTGGGGACACCGGGGAGCTGTTTTTT. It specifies CASSVPTGRGDTGELFF.

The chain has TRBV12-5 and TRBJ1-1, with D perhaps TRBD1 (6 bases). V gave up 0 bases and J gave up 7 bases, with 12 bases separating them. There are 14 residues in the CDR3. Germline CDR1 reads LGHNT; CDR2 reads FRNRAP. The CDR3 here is CASGLVPGHLEAFF. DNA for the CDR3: TGTGCTAGTGGTTTGGTCCCGGGACACCTTGAAGCTTTCTTT.

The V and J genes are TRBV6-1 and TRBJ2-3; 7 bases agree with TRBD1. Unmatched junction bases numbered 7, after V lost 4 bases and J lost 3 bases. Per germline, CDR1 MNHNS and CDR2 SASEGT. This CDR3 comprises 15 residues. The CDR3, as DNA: TGTGCCAGCAGTGTCCCCTACAGGGGAACAGATACGCAGTATTTT. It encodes CASSVPYRGTDTQYF.

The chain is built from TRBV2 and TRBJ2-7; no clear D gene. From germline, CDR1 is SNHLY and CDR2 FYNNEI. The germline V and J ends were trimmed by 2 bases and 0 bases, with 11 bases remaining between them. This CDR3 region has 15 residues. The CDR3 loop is CASSELVPSSYEQYF. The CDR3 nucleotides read TGTGCCAGCAGTGAACTAGTCCCCAGCTCCTACGAGCAGTACTTC. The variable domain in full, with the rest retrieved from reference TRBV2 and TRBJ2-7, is EPEVTQTPSHQVTQMGQEVILRCVPISNHLYFYWYRQILGQKVEFLVSFYNNEISEKSEIFDDQFSVERPDGSNFTLKIRSTKLEDSAMYFCASSELVPSSYEQYFGPGTRLTVT.

The CDR3 loop reads CASSQEKSGLKPQHF. The CDR3, as DNA: TGCGCCAGCAGCCAAGAGAAATCGGGATTGAAGCCCCAGCATTTT. The chain is built from TRBV4-3 and TRBJ1-5; D remains unclear. CDR1 is LGHNA, CDR2 YSLEER, per germline. This CDR3 region has 15 residues. V lost 0 bases to trimming and J lost 8 bases, with 14 bases between them.

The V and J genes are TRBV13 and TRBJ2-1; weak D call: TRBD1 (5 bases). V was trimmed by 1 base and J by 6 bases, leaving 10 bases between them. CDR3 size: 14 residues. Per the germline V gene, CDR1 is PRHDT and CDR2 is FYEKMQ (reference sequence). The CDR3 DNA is TGTGCCAGCAGCTTAGTCCAGGGCGGCAATGAGCAGTTCTTC. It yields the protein CASSLVQGGNEQFF.

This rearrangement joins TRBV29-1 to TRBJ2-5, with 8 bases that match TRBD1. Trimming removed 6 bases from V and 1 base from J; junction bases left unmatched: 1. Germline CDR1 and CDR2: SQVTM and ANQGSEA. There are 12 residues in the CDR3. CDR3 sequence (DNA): TGCAGCGTCGACAGGGGCCAAGAGACCCAGTACTTC. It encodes CSVDRGQETQYF.

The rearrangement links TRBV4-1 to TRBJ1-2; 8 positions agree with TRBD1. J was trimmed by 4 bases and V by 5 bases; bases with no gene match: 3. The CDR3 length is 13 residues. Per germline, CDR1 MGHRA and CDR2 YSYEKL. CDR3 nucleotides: TGCGCCAGCAGCGACAGGGGCTTCTATGGCTACACCTTC. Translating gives CASSDRGFYGYTF.

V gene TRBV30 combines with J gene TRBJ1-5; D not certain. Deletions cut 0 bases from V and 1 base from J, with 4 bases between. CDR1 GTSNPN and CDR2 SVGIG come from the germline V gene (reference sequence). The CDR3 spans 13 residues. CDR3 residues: CAWSVHSNQPQHF. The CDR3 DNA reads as TGTGCCTGGAGTGTACACAGCAATCAGCCCCAGCATTTT. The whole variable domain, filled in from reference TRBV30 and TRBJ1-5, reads SQTIHQWPATLVQPVGSPLSLECTVEGTSNPNLYWYRQAAGRGLQLLFYSVGIGQISSEVPQNLSASRPQDRQFILSSKKLLLSDSGFYLCAWSVHSNQPQHFGDGTRLSIL.

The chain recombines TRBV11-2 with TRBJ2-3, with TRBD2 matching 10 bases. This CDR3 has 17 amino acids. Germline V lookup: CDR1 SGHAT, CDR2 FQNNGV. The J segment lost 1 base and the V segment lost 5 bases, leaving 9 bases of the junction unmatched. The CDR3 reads CASSKGVLAGGTDTQYF. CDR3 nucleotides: TGTGCCAGCAGCAAAGGGGTCCTAGCGGGGGGCACAGATACGCAGTATTTT. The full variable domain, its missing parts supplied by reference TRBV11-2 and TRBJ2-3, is EAGVAQSPRYKIIEKRQSVAFWCNPISGHATLYWYQQILGQGPKLLIQFQNNGVVDDSQLPKDRFSAERLKGVDSTLKIQPAKLEDSAVYLCASSKGVLAGGTDTQYFGPGTRLTVL.

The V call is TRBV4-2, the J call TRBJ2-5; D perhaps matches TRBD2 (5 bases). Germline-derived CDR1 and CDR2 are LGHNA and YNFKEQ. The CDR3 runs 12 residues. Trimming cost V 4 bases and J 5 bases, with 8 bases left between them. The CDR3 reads CASSRTGETQYF. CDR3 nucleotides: TGTGCCAGCAGCCGTACGGGGGAGACCCAGTACTTC.

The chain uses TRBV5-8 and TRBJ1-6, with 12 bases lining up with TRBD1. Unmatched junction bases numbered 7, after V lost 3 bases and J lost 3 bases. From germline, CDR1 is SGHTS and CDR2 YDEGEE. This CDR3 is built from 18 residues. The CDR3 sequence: CASSSGQGAQSYNSPLHF. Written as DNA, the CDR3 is TGTGCCAGCAGCTCGGGACAGGGGGCGCAGAGCTATAATTCACCCCTCCACTTT.

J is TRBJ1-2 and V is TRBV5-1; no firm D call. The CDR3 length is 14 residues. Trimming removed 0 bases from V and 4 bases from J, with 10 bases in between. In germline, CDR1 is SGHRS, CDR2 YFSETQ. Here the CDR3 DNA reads TGCGCCAGCAGCTTGGACTCTCAGGCCTATGGCTACACCTTC. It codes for CASSLDSQAYGYTF.

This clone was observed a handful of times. The CDR3 DNA sequence: TGTGCCTCTAGGGCGGACACCGCCTACGAGCAGTACTTC. As protein: CASRADTAYEQYF. This rearrangement joins TRBV10-3 to TRBJ2-7; D possibly corresponds to TRBD1 (5 bases). V was clipped by 11 bases and J by 2 bases, with 16 bases between them. The CDR3 has 13 residues. Germline loops: CDR1 ENHRY, CDR2 SYGVKD.

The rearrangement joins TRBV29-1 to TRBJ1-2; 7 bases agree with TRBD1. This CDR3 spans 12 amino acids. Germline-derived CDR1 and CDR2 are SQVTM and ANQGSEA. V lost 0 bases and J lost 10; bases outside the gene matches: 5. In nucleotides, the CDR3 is TGCAGCGTTGAAGAGAGGCAGGGGGACTACACCTTC. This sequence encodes CSVEERQGDYTF.

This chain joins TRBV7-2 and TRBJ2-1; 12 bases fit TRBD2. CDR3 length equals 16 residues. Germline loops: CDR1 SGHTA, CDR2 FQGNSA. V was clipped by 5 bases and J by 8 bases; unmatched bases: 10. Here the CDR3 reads CASSPQRLAGVYEQFF. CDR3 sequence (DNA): TGTGCCAGCAGCCCCCAAAGACTAGCGGGAGTCTATGAGCAGTTCTTC.

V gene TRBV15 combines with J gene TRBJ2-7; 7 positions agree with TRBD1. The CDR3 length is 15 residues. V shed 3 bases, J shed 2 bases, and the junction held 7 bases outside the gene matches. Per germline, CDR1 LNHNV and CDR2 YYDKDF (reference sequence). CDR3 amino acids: CATSSDRVSAYEQYF. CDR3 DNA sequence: TGTGCCACCAGCAGCGACAGGGTTTCGGCCTACGAGCAGTACTTC.

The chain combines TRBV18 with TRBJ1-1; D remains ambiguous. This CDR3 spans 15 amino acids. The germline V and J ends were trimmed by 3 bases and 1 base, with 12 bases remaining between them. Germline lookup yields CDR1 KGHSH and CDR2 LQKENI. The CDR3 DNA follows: TGTGCCAGCTCACCTGCACGGGGAGGGAACACTGAAGCTTTCTTT. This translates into CASSPARGGNTEAFF.

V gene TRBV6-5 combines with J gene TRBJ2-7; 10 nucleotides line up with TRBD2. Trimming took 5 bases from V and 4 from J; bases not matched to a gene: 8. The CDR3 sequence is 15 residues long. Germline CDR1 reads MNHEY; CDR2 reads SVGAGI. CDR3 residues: CASSPQAGGLYEQYF. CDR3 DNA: TGTGCCAGCAGTCCTCAAGCGGGAGGGTTGTACGAGCAGTACTTC.

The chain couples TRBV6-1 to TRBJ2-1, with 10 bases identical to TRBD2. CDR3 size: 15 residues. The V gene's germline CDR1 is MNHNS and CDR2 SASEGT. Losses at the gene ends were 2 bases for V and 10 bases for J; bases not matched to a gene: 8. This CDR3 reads CASSEHGLAGEEQFF. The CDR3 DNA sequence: TGTGCCAGCAGTGAACATGGTCTAGCGGGAGAAGAGCAGTTCTTC.

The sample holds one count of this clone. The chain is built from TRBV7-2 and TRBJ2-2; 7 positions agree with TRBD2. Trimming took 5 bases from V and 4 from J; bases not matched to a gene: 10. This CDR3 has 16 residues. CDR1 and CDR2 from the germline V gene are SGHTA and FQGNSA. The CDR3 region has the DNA TGTGCCAGCAGCCCTAGGCGGGGGTCGGGCACCGGGGAGCTGTTTTTT. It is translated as CASSPRRGSGTGELFF.

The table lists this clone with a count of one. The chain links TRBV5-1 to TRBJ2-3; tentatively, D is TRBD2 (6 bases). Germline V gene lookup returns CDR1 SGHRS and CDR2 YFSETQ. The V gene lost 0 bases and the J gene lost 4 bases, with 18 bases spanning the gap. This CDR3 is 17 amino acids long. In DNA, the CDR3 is TGCGCCAGCAGCTTGGGATTGCTCGGGGGAGTCCCAGATACGCAGTATTTT. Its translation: CASSLGLLGGVPDTQYF.